Following are 12 T cell receptor beta chains from one sample sequenced in a study of blood T cell repertoires in COVID-19. TCRdb's copy holds only in-frame clones and misses some; the assay was immunoSEQ multiplex PCR. The sample holds some 200,000 clones, about 89% seen once. The sequenced sample was PBMCs or T cells enriched from blood (not recorded which). All receptors derive from a woman between 18 and 29 years old who had recovered from COVID-19.

The V call is TRBV5-4, the J call TRBJ1-3, with 8 bases that match TRBD1. Trimming cost V 4 bases and J 4 bases; bases outside gene matches: 7. The CDR3 contains 15 residues. Germline values: CDR1 SGHNT, CDR2 YYREEE (reference sequence). The CDR3 is CASSPGQGWGNTIYF. For the CDR3, the DNA is TGTGCCAGCAGCCCCGGACAGGGTTGGGGAAACACCATATATTTT.

V is TRBV7-9 and J is TRBJ2-1; a weak D match, TRBD2 (6 bases). Germline loops: CDR1 SEHNR, CDR2 FQNEAQ (reference sequence). The CDR3 sequence is 16 residues long. The V end lost 8 bases, the J end lost 4 bases, and 21 bases lay between the germline ends. The CDR3 loop is CASGGAEGGAYNEQFF. In DNA, the CDR3 is TGTGCCAGCGGCGGCGCAGAAGGCGGGGCTTACAATGAGCAGTTCTTC.

The chain couples TRBV3-1 (or the pseudogene TRBV3-2) to TRBJ1-4; 7 bases are shared with TRBD1. The CDR3 is made up of 17 amino acids. V dropped 2 bases and J dropped 3; count of bases not matched to a gene: 9. Germline V gives CDR1 LGHDT, CDR2 YNNKEL (reference sequence). The chain's CDR3 is CASSQSLGQSPNEKLFF. CDR3 DNA sequence: TGTGCCAGCAGCCAAAGCCTGGGACAGTCTCCTAATGAAAAACTGTTTTTT.

This clone was detected a few times. The rearrangement joins TRBV25-1 to TRBJ2-7; D unresolved. The CDR3 totals 12 residues. Trimming cost V 0 bases and J 3 bases, with 3 bases left between them. Germline V CDR1 and CDR2: MGHDK, SYGVNS. Here the CDR3 reads CASSEYRYEQYF. The CDR3 DNA reads as TGTGCCAGCAGTGAATACCGCTACGAGCAGTACTTC.

V and J are TRBV19 and TRBJ1-1; no definite D call. The germline V gene encodes CDR1 LNHDA and CDR2 SQIVND (reference sequence). The V gene lost 3 bases and the J gene lost 6 bases, with 14 bases spanning the gap. The length of the CDR3 is 14 residues. The CDR3 loop reads CASSMRPLWAEAFF. The CDR3, as DNA: TGTGCCAGTAGTATGAGGCCGTTGTGGGCTGAAGCTTTCTTT.

This rearrangement joins TRBV2 to TRBJ2-5; 7 bases match TRBD1. This CDR3 is 13 amino acids long. J lost 5 bases, V lost 6 bases, and 6 bases had no gene match. Germline values: CDR1 SNHLY, CDR2 FYNNEI. The chain's CDR3 is CASRQGKVETQYF. The CDR3 nucleotides read TGTGCCAGCAGACAGGGGAAGGTGGAGACCCAGTACTTC.

CDR3 loop: CASSGTGLGSPLHF. CDR3 sequence (DNA): TGTGCCAGCAGCGGCACAGGGTTGGGTTCACCCCTCCACTTT. This chain connects TRBV11-3 to TRBJ1-6; possible D gene TRBD1, 6 bases. Germline V gene lookup returns CDR1 SGHNT and CDR2 YENEEA. V lost 5 bases and J 9 bases, leaving 14 bases between the germline ends. This CDR3 is built from 14 residues.

The chain recombines TRBV5-1 with TRBJ1-4; D is ambiguous. The CDR3 covers 15 residues. Germline V gene data show CDR1 as SGHRS and CDR2 as YFSETQ. V gave up 3 bases and J gave up 3 bases, with 12 bases separating them. The CDR3 reads CASSSSEDPNEKLFF. The CDR3, as DNA: TGCGCCAGCAGCTCTTCGGAGGACCCTAATGAAAAACTGTTTTTT.

The chain employs TRBV28 and TRBJ1-2; D is unresolved. The V gene's germline CDR1 is MDHEN and CDR2 SYDVKM. The V gene lost 2 bases and the J gene lost 4 bases, with 5 bases spanning the gap. This CDR3 has 12 residues. The CDR3 sequence: CASSLGSYGYTF. CDR3 nucleotide sequence: TGTGCCAGCAGTTTAGGCAGCTATGGCTACACCTTC.

The chain is built from TRBV2 and TRBJ1-5; possibly TRBD1 for D (5 bases). This CDR3 is built from 13 residues. Germline lookup yields CDR1 SNHLY and CDR2 FYNNEI. Trimming took 8 bases from V and 3 from J, leaving 11 bases between them. The CDR3 nucleotides are TGTGCCAGCGAAGAAGGGGCCAATCAGCCCCAGCATTTT. Encoded protein: CASEEGANQPQHF.

The J gene is TRBJ2-3, the V gene TRBV10-3, with 13 bases matching TRBD2. CDR1 and CDR2 from the germline V gene are ENHRY and SYGVKD. Trimming cost V 6 bases and J 4 bases; bases outside gene matches: 4. This CDR3 is 15 amino acids long. For the CDR3, the DNA is TGTGCCATCAGGGGGACTAGCGGGGCCCCAGATACGCAGTATTTT. Its translation is CAIRGTSGAPDTQYF.

This clone was seen just once. This rearrangement joins TRBV7-9 to TRBJ2-3, with 7 bases that match TRBD1. The CDR3 extends over 15 amino acids. CDR1 SEHNR and CDR2 FQNEAQ come from the germline V gene (reference sequence). The J segment lost 3 bases and the V segment lost 4 bases, leaving 7 bases of the junction unmatched. DNA of the CDR3: TGTGCCAGCAGCTCAGGACAGGTTCCTACAGATACGCAGTATTTT. Protein product: CASSSGQVPTDTQYF.